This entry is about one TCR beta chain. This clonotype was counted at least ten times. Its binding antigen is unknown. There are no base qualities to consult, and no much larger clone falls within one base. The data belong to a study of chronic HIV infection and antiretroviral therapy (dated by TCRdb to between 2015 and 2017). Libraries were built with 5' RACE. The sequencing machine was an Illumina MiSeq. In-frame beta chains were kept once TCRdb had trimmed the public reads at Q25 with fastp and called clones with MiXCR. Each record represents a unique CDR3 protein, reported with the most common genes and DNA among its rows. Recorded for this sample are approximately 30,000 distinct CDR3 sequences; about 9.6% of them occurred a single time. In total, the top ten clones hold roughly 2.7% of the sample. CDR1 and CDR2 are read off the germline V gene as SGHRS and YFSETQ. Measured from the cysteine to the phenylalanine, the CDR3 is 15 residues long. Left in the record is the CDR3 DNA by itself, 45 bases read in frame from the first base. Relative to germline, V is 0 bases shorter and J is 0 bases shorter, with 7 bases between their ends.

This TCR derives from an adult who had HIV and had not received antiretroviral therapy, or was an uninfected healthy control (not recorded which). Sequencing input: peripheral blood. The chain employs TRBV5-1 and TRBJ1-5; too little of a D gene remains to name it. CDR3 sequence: CASSLGDASNQPQHF. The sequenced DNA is TGCGCCAGCAGCTTGGGAGACGCTAGCAATCAGCCCCAGCATTTT.